The 20 T cell receptor beta chains reported below all come from one sample, sequenced in a study of blood T cell repertoires in COVID-19. Data came from immunoSEQ multiplex PCR; TCRdb stores just in-frame clones and leaves some out. The sample lists about 320,000 clones, 70% to 90% occurring once. The source material was peripheral blood. The source is a woman aged 25 to 39 with COVID-19, enrolled during active disease.

The CDR3 coding sequence is TGCGCCAGCAGCCAAGATCCGGGGATCATCTATGGCTACACCTTC. This sequence encodes CASSQDPGIIYGYTF. The chain links TRBV4-1 to TRBJ1-2; D gene unclear. There are 15 residues in the CDR3. The germline CDR1 and CDR2 sequences are MGHRA and YSYEKL. V gave up 0 bases and J gave up 4 bases, with 12 bases separating them.

The rearrangement joins TRBV15 to TRBJ1-2; D gene ambiguous. V gave up 3 bases and J gave up 1 base, with 9 bases separating them. CDR3 length: 14 amino acids. Germline V CDR1 and CDR2: LNHNV, YYDKDF (reference sequence). CDR3 coding DNA: TGTGCCACCAGCAGGAAGCCGGGTAACTATGGCTACACCTTC. Translated, it gives CATSRKPGNYGYTF.

This chain links TRBV6-1 with TRBJ1-5; D remains ambiguous. Germline values: CDR1 MNHNS, CDR2 SASEGT. V gave up 3 bases and J gave up 2 bases, with 14 bases separating them. The CDR3 spans 16 residues. The DNA of the CDR3 is TGTGCCAGCAGTGAGAGTCACCTGAGGGGCAATCAGCCCCAGCATTTT. It is translated as CASSESHLRGNQPQHF.

This chain links TRBV6-2 or TRBV6-3 with TRBJ1-2; D remains ambiguous. CDR1 and CDR2 from the germline V gene are MNHEY and SVGEGT. The CDR3 totals 14 residues. Trimming took off 5 bases at V and 6 bases at J, with 16 bases between the two ends. CDR3 bases: TGTGCCAGCAGTCCCTATCGGGGTCGCCATGGCTACACCTTC. Translation gives CASSPYRGRHGYTF.

The chain links TRBV7-9 to TRBJ1-2; D is perhaps TRBD1 (6 bases). Germline CDR1 reads SEHNR; CDR2 reads FQNEAQ (reference sequence). With 1 base removed from V and 3 bases from J, the gap between germline ends came to 9 bases. The CDR3 totals 14 residues. CDR3 DNA sequence: TGTGCCAGCAGCTTAGTGGACAGAGACTATGGCTACACCTTC. Translation gives CASSLVDRDYGYTF. Based on the CDR3 plus reference TRBV7-9 and TRBJ1-2, the full variable domain is DTGVSQNPRHKITKRGQNVTFRCDPISEHNRLYWYRQTLGQGPEFLTYFQNEAQLEKSRLLSDRFSAERPKGSFSTLEIQRTEQGDSAMYLCASSLVDRDYGYTFGSGTRLTVV.

The chain recombines TRBV30 with TRBJ1-1; D perhaps matches TRBD1 (6 bases). V shed 2 bases and J shed 2 bases, with 15 bases lying between them. The CDR3 consists of 15 residues. Germline V gene data show CDR1 as GTSNPN and CDR2 as SVGIG (reference sequence). CDR3 bases: TGTGCCTGGAGTTTTTGGACAGAGACTAACACTGAAGCTTTCTTT. It is translated as CAWSFWTETNTEAFF.

The CDR3 sequence: CASSLVRDTNQPQHF. CDR3 sequence (DNA): TGTGCCAGCAGCTTGGTTCGGGACACCAATCAGCCCCAGCATTTT. The chain couples TRBV5-6 to TRBJ1-5, with D maybe TRBD1 (6 bases). The V gene's germline CDR1 is SGHDT and CDR2 YYEEEE. The CDR3 extends over 15 amino acids. Trimming removed 0 bases at V and 3 bases at J, with 10 bases between.

This chain connects TRBV9 to TRBJ2-7, with D maybe TRBD2 (5 bases). Deletions cut 3 bases from V and 9 bases from J, with 16 bases between. Germline CDR1 and CDR2: SGDLS and YYNGEE. The CDR3 contains 13 residues. The CDR3 nucleotides are TGTGCCAGCAGCGAGGACTCTTCTACGGGGCAGTACTTC. Translating it yields CASSEDSSTGQYF.

The gene calls are TRBV11-3 and TRBJ1-4; the D gene is possibly TRBD1 (6 bases). From germline, CDR1 is SGHNT and CDR2 YENEEA. V lost 3 bases and J lost 2, with 7 bases in between. The CDR3 is made up of 14 amino acids. Written as DNA, the CDR3 is TGTGCCAGCAGCTTGCAGGGGACTAATGAAAAACTGTTTTTT. Translation: CASSLQGTNEKLFF.

The chain links TRBV5-4 to TRBJ1-2, with 9 nucleotides matching TRBD1. With 4 bases clipped from V and 6 bases from J, the junction kept 10 bases outside the gene matches. Germline assignment: CDR1 SGHNT and CDR2 YYREEE (reference sequence). This CDR3 contains 15 residues. CDR3 bases: TGTGCCAGCAGCACCAGCCGCGGGACAGGGCATGGCTACACCTTC. Amino acid sequence: CASSTSRGTGHGYTF. Full variable domain (missing parts from reference TRBV5-4 and TRBJ1-2): ETGVTQSPTHLIKTRGQQVTLRCSSQSGHNTVSWYQQALGQGPQFIFQYYREEENGRGNFPPRFSGLQFPNYSSELNVNALELDDSALYLCASSTSRGTGHGYTFGSGTRLTVV.

In regard to this clone: This sample includes further DNA sequences coding for the same CDR3. V usage is TRBV24-1 and J usage is TRBJ1-2; unclear D gene. V lost 0 bases and J lost 5, with 6 bases in between. Germline assignment: CDR1 KGHDR and CDR2 SFDVKD. The CDR3 loop spans 13 amino acids. CDR3 loop: CATSDLPGYGYTF. CDR3 DNA: TGTGCCACCAGTGATTTGCCCGGGTATGGCTACACCTTC.

V and J are TRBV13 and TRBJ2-7, with 8 nucleotides matching TRBD1. CDR3 size: 16 residues. In germline, CDR1 is PRHDT, CDR2 FYEKMQ (reference sequence). Trimming took 0 bases from V and 0 from J; bases not matched to a gene: 4. This CDR3 is CASSLGRTGFSYEQYF. In nucleotides, the CDR3 is TGTGCCAGCAGCTTAGGCCGGACAGGGTTCTCCTACGAGCAGTACTTC.

The chain uses TRBV5-6 and TRBJ2-7, with TRBD1 matching 11 bases. This CDR3 spans 16 amino acids. Germline V gene sequence: CDR1 SGHDT, CDR2 YYEEEE. The ends lost 0 bases at V and 3 bases at J; junction bases unmatched: 5. The CDR3 is CASSLGDRGYLYEQYF. As DNA, the CDR3 is TGTGCCAGCAGCTTGGGGGACAGGGGGTATCTCTACGAGCAGTACTTC.

V is TRBV19 and J is TRBJ1-4, with TRBD1 matching over 9 bases. The CDR3 contains 15 residues. With V trimmed by 5 bases and J by 8 bases, 9 bases remained unmatched. From germline, CDR1 is LNHDA and CDR2 SQIVND (reference sequence). The CDR3: CASSWRGQGGEKLFF. CDR3 nucleotides: TGTGCCAGTAGTTGGCGGGGACAGGGAGGCGAAAAACTGTTTTTT.

This chain joins TRBV7-9 and TRBJ1-2; D perhaps matches TRBD1 (5 bases). Trimming pared 1 base from V and 1 base from J, leaving 10 bases between. Germline CDR1 SEHNR, CDR2 FQNEAQ (reference sequence). There are 15 residues in the CDR3. CDR3 region: CASSLVGGLNYGYTF. CDR3 DNA sequence: TGTGCCAGCAGCTTAGTTGGGGGACTTAACTATGGCTACACCTTC.

This clone was counted at least ten times. This chain links TRBV2 with TRBJ2-2; 8 bases are shared with TRBD2. This CDR3 comprises 13 residues. With V trimmed by 8 bases and J by 8 bases, 7 bases remained unmatched. Germline CDR1 is SNHLY and CDR2 is FYNNEI. CDR3 bases: TGTGCCAGCCCGGGGGGGCCAGCTGGGGAGCTGTTTTTT. This codes for CASPGGPAGELFF.

The chain is built from TRBV6-5 and TRBJ1-1; maybe TRBD1 (6 bases). The CDR3 has 14 amino acids. The ends were cut back, 6 bases at V and 2 bases at J, with 13 bases in the middle. Germline V gene sequence: CDR1 MNHEY, CDR2 SVGAGI. The CDR3: CASSRGTQNTEAFF. The CDR3 bases are TGTGCCAGCAGCCGTGGGACACAAAACACTGAAGCTTTCTTT.

V is TRBV19 and J is TRBJ1-6; the D is unclear. CDR3 length equals 14 residues. The V gene lost 3 bases and the J gene lost 7 bases, with 10 bases spanning the gap. Per the germline V gene, CDR1 is LNHDA and CDR2 is SQIVND (reference sequence). The CDR3 region is CASSIRERNSPLHF. CDR3 in DNA: TGTGCCAGTAGTATCCGAGAGAGAAATTCACCCCTCCACTTT.

This chain uses TRBV18 with TRBJ1-2; 7 positions match TRBD1. The CDR3 is 14 residues long. The germline gives CDR1 KGHSH, CDR2 LQKENI. With V trimmed by 6 bases and J by 4 bases, 8 bases remained unmatched. The CDR3, as DNA: TGTGCCAGCTCCCCGGAGGGACAGCTCTATGGCTACACCTTC. Its translation is CASSPEGQLYGYTF.

The chain carries TRBV6-1 and TRBJ2-5; 11 nucleotides match TRBD2. There are 17 residues in the CDR3. V dropped 2 bases and J dropped 6; count of bases not matched to a gene: 11. From germline, CDR1 is MNHNS and CDR2 SASEGT. CDR3 in DNA: TGTGCCAGCAGTGAACTAGCGGGGGGAGGCGGCCGGCAGACCCAGTACTTC. Protein: CASSELAGGGGRQTQYF.